This T cell receptor beta chain was observed in a study of blood T cell repertoires in COVID-19. The repertoire was sequenced with immunoSEQ multiplex PCR; TCRdb's copy has only in-frame clones and lacks some. The repertoire holds more than 200,000 clones, with 84% as singletons. The germline gives CDR1 LNHDA, CDR2 SQIVND (reference sequence). Trimming took 3 bases from V and 1 from J, leaving 6 bases between them. This CDR3 region has 13 residues. Concerning this clone itself: Other nucleotide sequences from this sample produce the same CDR3.

Sequencing was done on a sample of peripheral blood. V and J are TRBV19 and TRBJ1-1, with D perhaps matching TRBD1 (5 bases). This TCR was sampled from a man in his 60s with acute or convalescent COVID-19. In nucleotides, the CDR3 is TGTGCCAGTAGTATCGGGGGGAACACTGAAGCTTTCTTT. The encoded protein is CASSIGGNTEAFF.